This TCR beta chain was sequenced in a study of human T cells and chemical hapten exposure. This clonotype was seen many times. Time point reported: patch test 2, 6 weeks after DPC sensitization. Treatment described: therapeutic diphenylcyclopropenone sensitization with weekly scalp DPC. Per the germline V gene, CDR1 is SGHTA and CDR2 is FQGNSA. V lost 1 base and J lost 0, with 7 bases in between. This CDR3 comprises 16 residues. TCRdb called the RACE reads again in MiXCR, with one record for every CDR3 protein. The table lists roughly 94,000 distinct CDR3 sequences, about 9.3% of them singletons. This chain uses TRBV7-2 with TRBJ2-6, with D perhaps matching TRBD1 (5 bases). This TCR derives from a woman in her thirties or forties with alopecia areata. Some clones in this sample may be carry-over from other donors' samples. The material was whole blood, obtained in connection with sensitization to the hapten diphenylcyclopropenone (DPC). CDR3 sequence reads: CASSLGQPSGANVLTF. In nucleotides, the CDR3 is TGTGCCAGCAGCTTAGGACAGCCCTCTGGGGCCAACGTCCTGACTTTC. The full variable domain, completed using reference TRBV7-2 and TRBJ2-6, is GAGVSQSPSNKVTEKGKDVELRCDPISGHTALYWYRQSLGQGLEFLIYFQGNSAPDKSGLPSDRFSAERTGGSVSTLTIQRTQQEDSAVYLCASSLGQPSGANVLTFGAGSRLTVL.